This T cell receptor (beta chain) came from a study of T cell responses to AZD1222 COVID-19 vaccine. Recipients boosted at about 4 weeks or about 12 weeks are pooled. TCRdb keeps only in-frame clones here, not all; method: immunoSEQ multiplex PCR. Found here are fewer than 150,000 clones, 85% to 95% of them singletons; the top ten hold 9% to 9.5%. The source was peripheral blood, collected 28 days after the second AZD1222 dose. The sequence was obtained from an adult who received the AZD1222 COVID-19 vaccine.

The DNA for the CDR3 is TGTGCCAGCAGTTACTCGTTTATGAGCAATCAGCCCCAGCATTTT. Its translation: CASSYSFMSNQPQHF. This sequence joins TRBV6-5 and TRBJ1-5; D is ambiguous. This CDR3 is 15 amino acids long. V lost 0 bases to trimming and J lost 1 base, with 7 bases between them. Germline V gene data show CDR1 as MNHEY and CDR2 as SVGAGI.